This is a list of T cell receptor beta chains from one sample in a study of blood T cell repertoires in COVID-19. The table came from immunoSEQ multiplex PCR; TCRdb's copy has only in-frame clones and leaves some out. The sample holds about 350,000 clones; under 95% are singletons and the top ten take roughly 3.5%. Sequencing input: peripheral blood. The receptors derive from a woman in her late teens or twenties who had recovered from COVID-19. The CDR3 runs from the conserved cysteine through the conserved F or W. The D gene is left open where the match is weak. Size is stated for part of the rows, as once, few or many counts, or as a class when the clone is expanded.

CASSIDLGTSGWRGGELFF TGTGCCAGTAGTATAGATCTCGGGACTAGCGGGTGGCGGGGCGGGGAGCTGTTTTTT - TRBV19 TRBD2 TRBJ2-2
CASRTQGEAFF TGTGCCAGCAGAACACAGGGTGAAGCTTTCTTT - TRBV6-5 - TRBJ1-1
CASSPTGDPFKYPPSTDTQYF TGTGCCAGCTCACCAACAGGGGACCCATTCAAATACCCACCTAGCACAGATACGCAGTATTTT - TRBV18 TRBD1 TRBJ2-3
CASGGQGGSSDTQYF TGTGCCAGCGGGGGACAGGGAGGAAGCTCAGATACGCAGTATTTT - TRBV2 TRBD1 TRBJ2-3
CASSLRGNTGELFF TGTGCCAGCAGTCTACGAGGGAACACCGGGGAGCTGTTTTTT - TRBV6-5 - TRBJ2-2
CASSSEDRAGEAFF TGTGCCAGCAGTTCCGAGGACAGGGCCGGTGAAGCTTTCTTT - TRBV27 TRBD1 TRBJ1-1
CASARELPYNEQFF TGTGCCAGCGCCCGGGAGCTCCCCTACAATGAGCAGTTCTTC - TRBV5-4 - TRBJ2-1
CASSLATTGGGEAFF TGTGCCAGCAGCTTAGCAACGACAGGGGGCGGTGAAGCTTTCTTT - TRBV7-9 TRBD1 TRBJ1-1
CASSLVGVDGAKNIQYF TGCGCCAGCAGCTTGGTGGGAGTCGACGGCGCCAAAAACATTCAGTACTTC - TRBV5-1 - TRBJ2-4
CATSDSGDGYTF TGTGCCACCAGTGACTCCGGGGATGGCTACACCTTC - TRBV24-1 - TRBJ1-2
CASSWVGAVDTGELFF TGTGCCAGCAGCTGGGTGGGGGCTGTGGACACCGGGGAGCTGTTTTTT - TRBV7-2 - TRBJ2-2
CASSGTAGSQSTNYGYTF TGTGCCAGCAGTGGAACCGCAGGTTCCCAGTCAACTAACTATGGCTACACCTTC - TRBV2 - TRBJ1-2
CASSPLRVDTEAFF TGTGCCAGCAGCCCCCTCAGGGTGGACACTGAAGCTTTCTTT - TRBV27 - TRBJ1-1
CATEGGSEASTYGYTF TGTGCCACCGAGGGGGGGTCCGAGGCGTCAACCTATGGCTACACCTTC - TRBV19 - TRBJ1-2
CASSSTGGNYGYTF TGTGCCAGCAGCTCCACAGGGGGCAACTATGGCTACACCTTC once TRBV7-2 TRBD1 TRBJ1-2
CASSLSPPDTQYF TGCGCCAGCAGCTTGTCTCCCCCCGATACGCAGTATTTT - TRBV5-1 - TRBJ2-3
CASSLARTGTDYTF TGTGCCAGCAGCTTAGCTCGGACAGGGACAGACTACACCTTC once TRBV7-9 TRBD1 TRBJ1-2